This T cell receptor beta chain was recorded in a study of STAT5B mutations in CD4+ large granular lymphocyte leukemia. Assay used: immunoSEQ multiplex PCR; TCRdb lists only in-frame clones, some missing. Seen here are 30,000 to 40,000 clones, less than 80% observed once, and the top ten hold 2.5% to 3%. Germline loops: CDR1 MRHNA, CDR2 SNTAGT. The CDR3 totals 14 residues. V gave up 0 bases and J gave up 4 bases, with 9 bases separating them. This clone occurred once. The receptor comes from a human donor in good health. Sequencing input: CD4+ T cells from blood buffy coats. The J gene is TRBJ1-1, the V gene TRBV6-4; the D is unclear. CDR3 loop: CASSDSAGSTEAFF. The CDR3 bases are TGTGCCAGCAGTGACTCTGCCGGGTCCACTGAAGCTTTCTTT.